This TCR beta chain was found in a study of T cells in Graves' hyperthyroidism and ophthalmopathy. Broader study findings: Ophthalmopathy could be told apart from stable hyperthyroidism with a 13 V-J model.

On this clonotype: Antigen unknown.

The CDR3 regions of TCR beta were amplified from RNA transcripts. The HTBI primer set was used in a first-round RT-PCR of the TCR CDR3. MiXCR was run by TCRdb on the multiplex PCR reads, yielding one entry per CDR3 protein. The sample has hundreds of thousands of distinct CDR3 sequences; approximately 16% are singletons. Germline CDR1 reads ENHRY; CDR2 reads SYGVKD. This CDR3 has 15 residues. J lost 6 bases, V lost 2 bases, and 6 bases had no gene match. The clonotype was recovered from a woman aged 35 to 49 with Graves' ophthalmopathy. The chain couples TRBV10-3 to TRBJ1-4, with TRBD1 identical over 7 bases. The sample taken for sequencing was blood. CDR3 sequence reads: CAISERDRGDEKLFF. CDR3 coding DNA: TGTGCCATCAGTGAGCGGGACAGAGGTGATGAAAAACTGTTTTTT.